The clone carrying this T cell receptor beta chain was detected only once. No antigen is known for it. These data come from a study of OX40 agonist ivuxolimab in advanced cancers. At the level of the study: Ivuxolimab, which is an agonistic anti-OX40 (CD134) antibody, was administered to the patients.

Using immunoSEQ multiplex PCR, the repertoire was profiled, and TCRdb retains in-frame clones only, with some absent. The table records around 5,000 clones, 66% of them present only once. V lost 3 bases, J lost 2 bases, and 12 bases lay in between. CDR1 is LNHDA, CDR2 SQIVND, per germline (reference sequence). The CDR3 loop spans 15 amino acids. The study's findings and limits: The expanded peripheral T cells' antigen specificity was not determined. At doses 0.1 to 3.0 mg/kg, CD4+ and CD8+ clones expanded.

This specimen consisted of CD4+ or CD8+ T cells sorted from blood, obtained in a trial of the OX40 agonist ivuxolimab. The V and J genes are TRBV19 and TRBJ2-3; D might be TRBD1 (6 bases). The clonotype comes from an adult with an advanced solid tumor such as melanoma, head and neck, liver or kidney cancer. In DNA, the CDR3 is TGTGCCAGTAGTATTTTTCAGGGGCCCACAGATACGCAGTATTTT. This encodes CASSIFQGPTDTQYF. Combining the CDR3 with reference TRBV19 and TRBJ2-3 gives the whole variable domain DGGITQSPKYLFRKEGQNVTLSCEQNLNHDAMYWYRQDPGQGLRLIYYSQIVNDFQKGDIAEGYSVSREKKESFPLTVTSAQKNPTAFYLCASSIFQGPTDTQYFGPGTRLTVL.